These 10 T cell receptor beta chains were all obtained from the same sample, sequenced in a study of response to subunit inactivated influenza vaccine. MiXCR was run by TCRdb on the RT-PCR reads, yielding one entry per CDR3 protein. The sample consists of approximately 500,000 distinct CDR3 sequences, around 21% of them appearing once. The data were also submitted as part of a second study, on T cells expressing NK-cell markers. That work adds: What made the TCR beta cDNA was 5'RACE template switching with UMIs.

Sequencing was performed on CD4+ T cells sorted from PBMCs, taken approximately 12 days after vaccination. These receptors were collected from a man over 45 who received an inactivated influenza vaccine.

The rearrangement uses TRBV2 and TRBJ1-5; D is perhaps TRBD1 (6 bases). The germline V gene encodes CDR1 SNHLY and CDR2 FYNNEI. V lost 9 bases and J lost 2, with 11 bases in between. The CDR3 runs 13 residues. CDR3 sequence: CASNYRGNQPQHF. CDR3 DNA sequence: TGTGCCAGTAACTACAGGGGCAATCAGCCCCAGCATTTT.

The rearrangement uses TRBV11-2 and TRBJ2-3; no definite D call. V dropped 1 base and J dropped 6 bases, with 11 bases sitting between them. This CDR3 has 14 residues. Germline V CDR1 and CDR2: SGHAT, FQNNGV. The CDR3 is CASSLGSRSDTQYF. The CDR3, as DNA: TGTGCCAGCAGCTTAGGTTCGCGTAGCGATACGCAGTATTTT.

This clonotype was observed a handful of times. The chain links TRBV20-1 to TRBJ2-1; 11 bases map to TRBD2. The CDR3 contains 16 residues. Losses at the gene ends were 3 bases for V and 8 bases for J; bases not matched to a gene: 12. CDR1 and CDR2 (germline): DFQATT, SNEGSKA (reference sequence). CDR3 sequence: CSARLLAGVGRDEQFF. The CDR3 DNA is TGCAGTGCTAGGCTACTAGCGGGAGTGGGTAGAGATGAGCAGTTCTTC.

The chain is built from TRBV20-1 and TRBJ2-7, with no clear D. In germline, CDR1 is DFQATT, CDR2 SNEGSKA (reference sequence). The CDR3 is 12 residues long. Trimming removed 3 bases from V and 4 bases from J, with 10 bases in between. CDR3 sequence: CSARPGLYEQYF. DNA of the CDR3: TGCAGTGCTAGGCCCGGGTTATACGAGCAGTACTTC.

The V and J genes are TRBV5-1 and TRBJ1-4; TRBD1 matches at 12 bases. V was clipped by 4 bases and J by 5 bases; unmatched bases: 3. The CDR3 is 15 residues long. Germline V gene data show CDR1 as SGHRS and CDR2 as YFSETQ. The CDR3 region is CASSRGTGGNEKLFF. CDR3 DNA sequence: TGCGCCAGCAGCCGAGGGACAGGGGGCAATGAAAAACTGTTTTTT. The full variable domain, its missing parts supplied by reference TRBV5-1 and TRBJ1-4, is KAGVTQTPRYLIKTRGQQVTLSCSPISGHRSVSWYQQTPGQGLQFLFEYFSETQRNKGNFPGRFSGRQFSNSRSEMNVSTLELGDSALYLCASSRGTGGNEKLFFGSGTQLSVL.

This clonotype was counted only a few times. The DNA of the CDR3 is TGCGCCAGCACCGACACAGGGGCAGATGAGCAGTTCTTC. Residues: CASTDTGADEQFF. The chain has TRBV5-1 and TRBJ2-1; 7 nucleotides align to TRBD1. CDR1 SGHRS and CDR2 YFSETQ come from the germline V gene. V was pared by 6 bases and J by 8 bases, with 8 bases of the junction left unmatched. The CDR3 has 13 residues. The full variable domain, in which reference TRBV5-1 and TRBJ2-1 provide the parts outside the CDR3, is KAGVTQTPRYLIKTRGQQVTLSCSPISGHRSVSWYQQTPGQGLQFLFEYFSETQRNKGNFPGRFSGRQFSNSRSEMNVSTLELGDSALYLCASTDTGADEQFFGPGTRLTVL.

The chain employs TRBV28 and TRBJ2-1; 13 positions match TRBD2. Germline V gene lookup returns CDR1 MDHEN and CDR2 SYDVKM. CDR3 length equals 16 residues. V lost 6 bases and J lost 12; bases outside the gene matches: 14. The CDR3 DNA reads TGTGCCAGCAGCCACGGTGGGACTAGCGGGAAAAGAGTGCAGTTCTTC. This codes for CASSHGGTSGKRVQFF.

The chain carries TRBV7-2 and TRBJ1-6, with 9 bases fitting TRBD1. After removal of 4 bases from V and 10 bases from J, the junction contained 8 bases not matched to a gene. This CDR3 has 15 amino acids. In germline, CDR1 is SGHTA, CDR2 FQGNSA. The CDR3 DNA follows: TGTGCCAGCAGCTACGGACAGGGGTTGTTCTCACCCCTCCACTTT. Protein: CASSYGQGLFSPLHF.

The chain has TRBV3-1 and TRBJ2-7; D is unresolved. The CDR3 has 14 residues. Germline CDR1 reads LGHDT; CDR2 reads YNNKEL (reference sequence). Trimming shortened V by 1 base and J by 0 bases, and 7 bases separated the two germline ends. CDR3 in DNA: TGTGCCAGCAGCCAAGGGGCCGTCTCCTACGAGCAGTACTTC. Translating gives CASSQGAVSYEQYF.

V gene TRBV12-3 or TRBV12-4 combines with J gene TRBJ1-5; no clear D. The CDR3 covers 15 residues. The V gene lost 4 bases and the J gene lost 0 bases, with 10 bases spanning the gap. The CDR3 region has the DNA TGTGCCAGCAGTTCCGAGAGGGATAGCAATCAGCCCCAGCATTTT. Translated, it gives CASSSERDSNQPQHF.